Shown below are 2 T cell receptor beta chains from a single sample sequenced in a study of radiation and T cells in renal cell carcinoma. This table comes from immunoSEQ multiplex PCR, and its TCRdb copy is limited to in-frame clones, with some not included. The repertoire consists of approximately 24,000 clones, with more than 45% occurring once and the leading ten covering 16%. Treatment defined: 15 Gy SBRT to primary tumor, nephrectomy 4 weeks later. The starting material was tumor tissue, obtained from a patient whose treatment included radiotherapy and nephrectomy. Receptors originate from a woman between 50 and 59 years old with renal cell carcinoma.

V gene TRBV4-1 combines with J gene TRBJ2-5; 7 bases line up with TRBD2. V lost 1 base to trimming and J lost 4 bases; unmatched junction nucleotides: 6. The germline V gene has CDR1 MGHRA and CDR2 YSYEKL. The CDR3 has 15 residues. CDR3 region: CASSQGGGLGETQYF. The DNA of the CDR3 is TGCGCCAGCAGCCAAGGGGGAGGGTTAGGAGAGACCCAGTACTTC.

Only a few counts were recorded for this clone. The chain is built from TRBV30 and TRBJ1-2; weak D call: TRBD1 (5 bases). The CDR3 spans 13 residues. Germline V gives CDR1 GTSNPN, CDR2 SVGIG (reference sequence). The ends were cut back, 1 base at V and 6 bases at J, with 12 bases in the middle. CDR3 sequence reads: CAWSAGIADGYTF. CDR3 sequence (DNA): TGTGCCTGGAGTGCAGGGATAGCGGATGGCTACACCTTC.